This TCR beta chain was identified in a study of shared clonotypes between healthy human individuals. To note about this clone: Antigen unknown.

Findings and caveats of the study: The authors expected sequencing depth to affect clonotype sharing among donors.

CDR3 size: 15 residues. Per the germline V gene, CDR1 is LGHNA and CDR2 is YNFKEQ. With 0 bases removed from V and 0 bases from J, the gap between germline ends came to 6 bases. Each unsorted PBMC replicate got 300 ng genomic DNA, tens of thousands of genomes. Repertoires were generated with immunoSEQ multiplex PCR, while TCRdb's copy carries only in-frame clones and drops some. The sample lists 450,000 to 500,000 clones, around 73% occurring once. The chain uses TRBV4-2 and TRBJ1-3, with D unclear. Sequenced input: PBMCs. This TCR came from a woman in her forties in good health. Some clones in this sample may be carry-over from other donors' samples. CDR3 nucleotide sequence: TGTGCCAGCAGCCAAGATGAGACCTCTGGAAACACCATATATTTT. Its translation is CASSQDETSGNTIYF.